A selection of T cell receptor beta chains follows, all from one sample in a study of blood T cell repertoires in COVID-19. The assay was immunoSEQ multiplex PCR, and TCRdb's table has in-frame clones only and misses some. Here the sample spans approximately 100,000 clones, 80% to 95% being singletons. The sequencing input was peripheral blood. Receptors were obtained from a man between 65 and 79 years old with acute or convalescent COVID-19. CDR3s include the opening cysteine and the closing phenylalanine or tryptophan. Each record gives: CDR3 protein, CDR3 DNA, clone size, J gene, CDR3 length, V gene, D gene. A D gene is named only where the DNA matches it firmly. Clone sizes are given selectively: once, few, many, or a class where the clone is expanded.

CDR3: CASSRHSEYEQYF
DNA: TGTGCCAGCAGCCGACATTCCGAGTACGAGCAGTACTTC
size: .
J: TRBJ2-7
length: 13
V: TRBV6-5
D: .

CDR3: CASSLANSAFF
DNA: TGTGCCAGTAGTCTCGCTAATTCGGCTTTCTTT
size: .
J: TRBJ1-1
length: 11
V: TRBV19
D: .

CDR3: CASSLVEENTEAFF
DNA: TGCGCCAGCAGCTTGGTAGAGGAGAACACTGAAGCTTTCTTT
size: .
J: TRBJ1-1
length: 14
V: TRBV5-1
D: .

CDR3: CASSQDIDRSNTEAFF
DNA: TGCGCCAGCAGCCAAGATATAGACAGGTCGAACACTGAAGCTTTCTTT
size: .
J: TRBJ1-1
length: 16
V: TRBV4-3
D: .

CDR3: CASRLAGGETQYF
DNA: TGTGCCAGCAGACTAGCGGGAGGGGAGACCCAGTACTTC
size: .
J: TRBJ2-5
length: 13
V: TRBV27
D: TRBD2

CDR3: CASRISGQPGNTIYF
DNA: TGTGCCAGCAGGATCTCAGGACAGCCTGGAAACACCATATATTTT
size: .
J: TRBJ1-3
length: 15
V: TRBV2
D: .

CDR3: CASSYSMGENTEAFF
DNA: TGTGCCAGCAGTTACTCGATGGGCGAGAACACTGAAGCTTTCTTT
size: .
J: TRBJ1-1
length: 15
V: TRBV6-5
D: .

CDR3: CASSTRGQGAVDGYTF
DNA: TGTGCCAGCTCAACCAGGGGACAGGGGGCAGTCGATGGCTACACCTTC
size: .
J: TRBJ1-2
length: 16
V: TRBV18
D: TRBD1

CDR3: CASSLALTGKNGYTF
DNA: TGTGCCAGCAGCTTAGCGCTTACAGGGAAAAATGGCTACACCTTC
size: .
J: TRBJ1-2
length: 15
V: TRBV7-9
D: .

CDR3: CASSRTLNTEAFF
DNA: TGTGCCAGCAGTCGGACACTGAACACTGAAGCTTTCTTT
size: .
J: TRBJ1-1
length: 13
V: TRBV4-2
D: .

CDR3: CASSGPFNYGYTF
DNA: TGTGCCAGCAGTGGGCCATTTAACTATGGCTACACCTTC
size: .
J: TRBJ1-2
length: 13
V: TRBV28
D: .

CDR3: CASSHGGNYGYTF
DNA: TGTGCCAGCAGCCATGGGGGGAACTATGGCTACACCTTC
size: .
J: TRBJ1-2
length: 13
V: TRBV3-1/TRBV3-2
D: .

CDR3: CASSPAPIPSQGARNEQFF
DNA: TGTGCCAGCAGCCCAGCCCCTATTCCGTCGCAGGGGGCGCGAAATGAGCAGTTCTTC
size: .
J: TRBJ2-1
length: 19
V: TRBV14
D: TRBD1

CDR3: CASSLGTVHANEKLFF
DNA: TGTGCCAGCAGCTTAGGGACAGTGCACGCTAATGAAAAACTGTTTTTT
size: .
J: TRBJ1-4
length: 16
V: TRBV7-2
D: .

CDR3: CASRGSASYNEQFF
DNA: TGTGCCAGCAGGGGGAGCGCCTCCTACAATGAGCAGTTCTTC
size: .
J: TRBJ2-1
length: 14
V: TRBV28
D: .

CDR3: CASSPPMGRSTEAFF
DNA: TGTGCCAGCAGTCCCCCGATGGGGCGATCCACTGAAGCTTTCTTT
size: .
J: TRBJ1-1
length: 15
V: TRBV6-5
D: .

CDR3: CASSLGQVTEAFF
DNA: TGTGCCAGCAGTTTAGGGCAGGTAACCGAAGCTTTCTTT
size: .
J: TRBJ1-1
length: 13
V: TRBV12-3/TRBV12-4
D: .

CDR3: CASSFEGTGVSPLHF
DNA: TGCGCCAGCAGCTTTGAAGGGACAGGTGTTTCACCCCTCCACTTT
size: .
J: TRBJ1-6
length: 15
V: TRBV5-1
D: TRBD1

CDR3: CASSLALHEAEQFF
DNA: TGTGCCAGCAGCTTAGCACTACACGAGGCTGAGCAGTTCTTC
size: .
J: TRBJ2-1
length: 14
V: TRBV11-2
D: .

CDR3: CASTKGAGELFF
DNA: TGTGCCAGCACCAAGGGAGCCGGGGAGCTGTTTTTT
size: .
J: TRBJ2-2
length: 12
V: TRBV12-3/TRBV12-4
D: .

CDR3: CASNRAGGGYGYTF
DNA: TGTGCCAGCAACCGAGCCGGGGGGGGCTATGGCTACACCTTC
size: .
J: TRBJ1-2
length: 14
V: TRBV21-1
D: .

CDR3: CASSGGLSGNTIYF
DNA: TGTGCCAGCAGCGGGGGACTCTCTGGAAACACCATATATTTT
size: .
J: TRBJ1-3
length: 14
V: TRBV6-5
D: .

CDR3: CATSEGLAGGETQYF
DNA: TGTGCCACCAGTGAAGGACTAGCGGGAGGGGAGACCCAGTACTTC
size: .
J: TRBJ2-5
length: 15
V: TRBV24-1
D: TRBD2

CDR3: CATSRGEQGLGQPQHF
DNA: TGTGCCACCAGCAGAGGTGAACAGGGTTTAGGGCAGCCCCAGCATTTT
size: .
J: TRBJ1-5
length: 16
V: TRBV15
D: .

CDR3: CASSQGLSSGSRYEQYF
DNA: TGTGCCAGCAGCCAAGGACTTTCTAGCGGGAGTCGCTACGAGCAGTACTTC
size: .
J: TRBJ2-7
length: 17
V: TRBV3-1/TRBV3-2
D: TRBD2

CDR3: CASSYSRTLNEKLFF
DNA: TGTGCCAGCAGTTACTCGAGGACACTTAATGAAAAACTGTTTTTT
size: .
J: TRBJ1-4
length: 15
V: TRBV6-6
D: .

CDR3: CASSPGHSNQPQHF
DNA: TGTGCCAGCTCACCAGGACATAGCAATCAGCCCCAGCATTTT
size: .
J: TRBJ1-5
length: 14
V: TRBV18
D: .

CDR3: CASSLDPTSGNYEQFF
DNA: TGCGCCAGCAGCTTGGATCCGACTAGCGGGAATTATGAGCAGTTCTTC
size: .
J: TRBJ2-1
length: 16
V: TRBV5-1
D: TRBD2

CDR3: CSASSRGYGYTF
DNA: TGCAGTGCTAGTTCCAGGGGCTATGGCTACACCTTC
size: few
J: TRBJ1-2
length: 12
V: TRBV20-1
D: .

CDR3: CASSLNNNYGYTF
DNA: TGTGCCAGCAGTTTAAACAATAACTATGGCTACACCTTC
size: .
J: TRBJ1-2
length: 13
V: TRBV27
D: .

CDR3: CASSGTGAISGNTEAFF
DNA: TGTGCCAGCTCAGGGACGGGAGCGATATCGGGGAACACTGAAGCTTTCTTT
size: .
J: TRBJ1-1
length: 17
V: TRBV18
D: .

CDR3: CASTSHWNTGELFF
DNA: TGTGCCAGCACATCACATTGGAACACCGGGGAGCTGTTTTTT
size: .
J: TRBJ2-2
length: 14
V: TRBV28
D: .

CDR3: CASSPPGLEFAQYF
DNA: TGTGCCAGCTCACCTCCGGGACTAGAGTTCGCGCAGTATTTT
size: .
J: TRBJ2-3
length: 14
V: TRBV18
D: TRBD2

CDR3: CASSSAQGETQYF
DNA: TGTGCCAGTAGTTCAGCCCAGGGGGAGACCCAGTACTTC
size: .
J: TRBJ2-5
length: 13
V: TRBV19
D: .

CDR3: CASSLGRGTEAFF
DNA: TGTGCCAGCAGTTTAGGACGGGGCACTGAAGCTTTCTTT
size: .
J: TRBJ1-1
length: 13
V: TRBV27
D: .

CDR3: CASSYSGRTSQRQFF
DNA: TGTGCCAGCAGTTACTCGGGTCGGACTAGCCAACGGCAGTTCTTC
size: .
J: TRBJ2-1
length: 15
V: TRBV6-5
D: TRBD2

CDR3: CATSRDFGRQGHGYTF
DNA: TGTGCCACCAGCAGAGATTTCGGGAGGCAGGGACATGGCTACACCTTC
size: .
J: TRBJ1-2
length: 16
V: TRBV15
D: .

CDR3: CASSKRDRGQPQHF
DNA: TGTGCCAGCAGTAAGAGGGACAGGGGTCAGCCCCAGCATTTT
size: .
J: TRBJ1-5
length: 14
V: TRBV2
D: TRBD1

CDR3: CASSPQDDSEAFF
DNA: TGTGCCAGCTCACCACAGGACGACAGTGAAGCTTTCTTT
size: once
J: TRBJ1-1
length: 13
V: TRBV18
D: .

CDR3: CATSDPIKGDYGYTF
DNA: TGTGCCACCAGTGATCCCATTAAGGGGGACTATGGCTACACCTTC
size: .
J: TRBJ1-2
length: 15
V: TRBV24-1
D: .

CDR3: CASSLSSGGPNEQFF
DNA: TGTGCCAGCAGTTTATCTAGCGGGGGTCCCAATGAGCAGTTCTTC
size: .
J: TRBJ2-1
length: 15
V: TRBV27
D: TRBD2

CDR3: CATQDRLGEQYF
DNA: TGTGCCACCCAGGACAGGCTCGGCGAGCAGTACTTC
size: .
J: TRBJ2-7
length: 12
V: TRBV24-1
D: TRBD1

CDR3: CASSKPVPLAGVLDTQYF
DNA: TGTGCCAGCAGCAAACCGGTCCCCCTAGCGGGAGTTTTAGATACGCAGTATTTT
size: .
J: TRBJ2-3
length: 18
V: TRBV21-1
D: .

CDR3: CASSWTGGTNYGYTF
DNA: TGTGCCAGCAGTTGGACAGGGGGAACTAACTATGGCTACACCTTC
size: .
J: TRBJ1-2
length: 15
V: TRBV6-6
D: TRBD1

CDR3: CASSLNPVNQPQHF
DNA: TGTGCCAGCAGCTTAAATCCGGTTAATCAGCCCCAGCATTTT
size: .
J: TRBJ1-5
length: 14
V: TRBV7-2
D: .

CDR3: CASSMGQGNSYEQYF
DNA: TGTGCCAGTAGTATGGGACAGGGAAATAGCTACGAGCAGTACTTC
size: .
J: TRBJ2-7
length: 15
V: TRBV19
D: TRBD1

CDR3: CASSQVARDRAEAFF
DNA: TGTGCCAGCAGCCAAGTTGCGCGGGACAGGGCTGAAGCTTTCTTT
size: .
J: TRBJ1-1
length: 15
V: TRBV4-2
D: TRBD1

CDR3: CASSLLGGNTEAFF
DNA: TGTGCCAGCAGCTTGCTCGGGGGTAACACTGAAGCTTTCTTT
size: .
J: TRBJ1-1
length: 14
V: TRBV11-2
D: .

CDR3: CASSLVEETQYF
DNA: TGTGCCAGCAGCTTGGTTGAGGAGACCCAGTACTTC
size: .
J: TRBJ2-5
length: 12
V: TRBV5-6
D: .

CDR3: CATSDARGGETQYF
DNA: TGTGCCACCAGTGATGCAAGGGGCGGAGAGACCCAGTACTTC
size: .
J: TRBJ2-5
length: 14
V: TRBV24-1
D: .

CDR3: CASGEGRRNYEQYF
DNA: TGTGCCAGCGGGGAGGGCCGCAGGAACTACGAGCAGTACTTC
size: .
J: TRBJ2-7
length: 14
V: TRBV2
D: TRBD2

CDR3: CASSSTGNEQYF
DNA: TGTGCCAGCAGCTCCACAGGGAACGAGCAGTACTTC
size: .
J: TRBJ2-7
length: 12
V: TRBV6-5
D: .

CDR3: CASSYGLADNEQFF
DNA: TGTGCCAGCAGCTACGGACTAGCCGACAATGAGCAGTTCTTC
size: .
J: TRBJ2-1
length: 14
V: TRBV7-3
D: TRBD2

CDR3: CASSQGGRFSDTQYF
DNA: TGTGCCAGCAGCCAGGGGGGGCGGTTTTCAGATACGCAGTATTTT
size: .
J: TRBJ2-3
length: 15
V: TRBV3-1/TRBV3-2
D: .

CDR3: CASRRDRGLGGYTF
DNA: TGTGCCAGCAGAAGGGACAGGGGGCTAGGGGGCTACACCTTC
size: .
J: TRBJ1-2
length: 14
V: TRBV2
D: TRBD1